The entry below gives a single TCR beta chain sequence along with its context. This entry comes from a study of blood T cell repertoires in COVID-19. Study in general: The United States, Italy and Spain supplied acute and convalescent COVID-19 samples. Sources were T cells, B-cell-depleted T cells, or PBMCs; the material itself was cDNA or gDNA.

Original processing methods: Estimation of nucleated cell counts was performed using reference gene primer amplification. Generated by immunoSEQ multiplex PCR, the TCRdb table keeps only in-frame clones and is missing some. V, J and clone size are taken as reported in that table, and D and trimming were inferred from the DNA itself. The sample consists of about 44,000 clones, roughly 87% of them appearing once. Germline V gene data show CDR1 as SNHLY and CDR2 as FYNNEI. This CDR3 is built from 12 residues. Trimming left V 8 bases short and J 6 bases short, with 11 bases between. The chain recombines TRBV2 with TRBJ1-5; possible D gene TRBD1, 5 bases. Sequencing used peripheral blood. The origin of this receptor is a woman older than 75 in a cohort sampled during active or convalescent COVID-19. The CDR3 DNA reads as TGTGCCAGCGGCCGGGGGACTCAGCCCCAGCATTTT. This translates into CASGRGTQPQHF.